A selection of T cell receptor beta chains follows, all from one sample in a study of blood T cell repertoires in COVID-19. Libraries were prepared by immunoSEQ multiplex PCR; TCRdb keeps only in-frame clonotypes and omits some of them. The sample yields about 98,000 clones, around nine tenths seen once. Sequencing was performed on peripheral blood. The source of these receptors is a man aged 45 to 65 with acute or convalescent COVID-19. Each CDR3 is given with its conserved first and last residue. Fields, in order: clone size, J gene, V gene, D gene, CDR3 protein, CDR3 DNA. D genes are given only for firm matches. Not all rows give a size; the values are once, few, many and, for expanded clones, a class.

clone_size: once; j_call: TRBJ2-6; v_call: TRBV19; d_call: NA; cdr3_aa: CASSIDALRSGANVLTF; cdr3_nt: TGTGCCAGTAGTATCGATGCGTTGCGGTCTGGGGCCAACGTCCTGACTTTC
clone_size: few; j_call: TRBJ1-4; v_call: TRBV7-9; d_call: NA; cdr3_aa: CASSFTGGEKLFF; cdr3_nt: TGTGCCAGCAGCTTTACCGGCGGGGAAAAACTGTTTTTT
clone_size: NA; j_call: TRBJ1-1; v_call: TRBV5-1; d_call: TRBD1; cdr3_aa: CASSFFRQGRRDSTEAFF; cdr3_nt: TGCGCCAGCAGCTTTTTTAGACAGGGCCGGAGGGACAGCACTGAAGCTTTCTTT
clone_size: NA; j_call: TRBJ1-2; v_call: TRBV6-1; d_call: NA; cdr3_aa: CASSENGDGYTF; cdr3_nt: TGTGCCAGCAGTGAAAATGGAGATGGCTACACCTTC
clone_size: once; j_call: TRBJ1-1; v_call: TRBV7-2; d_call: NA; cdr3_aa: CASSQKIGVAEAFF; cdr3_nt: TGTGCCAGCAGCCAAAAGATCGGGGTGGCTGAAGCTTTCTTT
clone_size: NA; j_call: TRBJ1-5; v_call: TRBV7-9; d_call: NA; cdr3_aa: CASSLGSTSNQPQHF; cdr3_nt: TGTGCCAGCAGCTTAGGATCTACGAGCAATCAGCCCCAGCATTTT
clone_size: few; j_call: TRBJ2-7; v_call: TRBV19; d_call: NA; cdr3_aa: CASSTKDSFYEQYF; cdr3_nt: TGTGCCAGTAGTACTAAGGACAGCTTTTACGAGCAGTACTTC
clone_size: NA; j_call: TRBJ1-2; v_call: TRBV29-1; d_call: TRBD1; cdr3_aa: CSVEDGTGFRYGYTF; cdr3_nt: TGCAGCGTTGAAGATGGGACAGGGTTTAGGTATGGCTACACCTTC
clone_size: NA; j_call: TRBJ2-1; v_call: TRBV3-1/TRBV3-2; d_call: NA; cdr3_aa: CASSQFSRGVSSYNEQFF; cdr3_nt: TGTGCCAGCAGCCAATTTAGCCGCGGAGTTAGCTCCTACAATGAGCAGTTCTTC
clone_size: NA; j_call: TRBJ2-6; v_call: TRBV6-5; d_call: TRBD1; cdr3_aa: CASSTDRAGANVLTF; cdr3_nt: TGTGCCAGCAGCACCGACAGGGCTGGGGCCAACGTCCTGACTTTC
clone_size: NA; j_call: TRBJ2-3; v_call: TRBV7-9; d_call: TRBD2; cdr3_aa: CASSPGGGQITDTQYF; cdr3_nt: TGTGCCAGCAGCCCGGGGGGGGGCCAGATTACAGATACGCAGTATTTT
clone_size: NA; j_call: TRBJ1-5; v_call: TRBV5-3; d_call: TRBD1; cdr3_aa: CARSCRDRVNQPQHF; cdr3_nt: TGTGCCAGAAGCTGCCGGGACAGGGTAAATCAGCCCCAGCATTTT
clone_size: NA; j_call: TRBJ1-2; v_call: TRBV5-6; d_call: NA; cdr3_aa: CASSPDSNYGYTF; cdr3_nt: TGTGCCAGCAGCCCCGACAGCAACTATGGCTACACCTTC
clone_size: NA; j_call: TRBJ2-5; v_call: TRBV10-3; d_call: NA; cdr3_aa: CAIKGVRQETQYF; cdr3_nt: TGTGCCATCAAAGGGGTTAGACAAGAGACCCAGTACTTC
clone_size: NA; j_call: TRBJ1-1; v_call: TRBV4-1; d_call: TRBD1; cdr3_aa: CASSHDRDITEAFF; cdr3_nt: TGCGCCAGCAGCCACGACAGGGATATCACTGAAGCTTTCTTT
clone_size: NA; j_call: TRBJ2-7; v_call: TRBV3-1/TRBV3-2; d_call: TRBD1; cdr3_aa: CASSQTTGGSYEQYF; cdr3_nt: TGTGCCAGCAGCCAAACGACAGGGGGGTCCTACGAGCAGTACTTC
clone_size: NA; j_call: TRBJ1-5; v_call: TRBV25-1; d_call: NA; cdr3_aa: CASSGSGRNQPQHF; cdr3_nt: TGTGCCAGCAGTGGATCAGGGCGCAATCAGCCCCAGCATTTT
clone_size: NA; j_call: TRBJ1-1; v_call: TRBV3-1/TRBV3-2; d_call: NA; cdr3_aa: CASSRTGKNTEAFF; cdr3_nt: TGTGCCAGCAGCCGCACAGGGAAGAACACTGAAGCTTTCTTT
clone_size: NA; j_call: TRBJ2-7; v_call: TRBV10-1; d_call: TRBD1; cdr3_aa: CASSDRTGGVQYF; cdr3_nt: TGCGCCAGCAGTGACCGCACAGGGGGCGTGCAGTACTTC
clone_size: NA; j_call: TRBJ1-2; v_call: TRBV13; d_call: NA; cdr3_aa: CASSSPWRRQEMSYGYTF; cdr3_nt: TGTGCCAGCAGCTCCCCGTGGCGTCGACAGGAGATGAGCTATGGCTACACCTTC
clone_size: NA; j_call: TRBJ2-3; v_call: TRBV19; d_call: TRBD1; cdr3_aa: CASSRTGHSTDTQYF; cdr3_nt: TGTGCCAGTAGTCGGACAGGGCATAGCACAGATACGCAGTATTTT
clone_size: NA; j_call: TRBJ1-1; v_call: TRBV7-8; d_call: NA; cdr3_aa: CASSLLPRDMNTEAFF; cdr3_nt: TGTGCCAGCAGCTTATTGCCGAGGGACATGAACACTGAAGCTTTCTTT
clone_size: NA; j_call: TRBJ2-3; v_call: TRBV7-9; d_call: NA; cdr3_aa: CASSLSGTSTDTQYF; cdr3_nt: TGTGCCAGCAGCTTATCCGGGACTAGCACAGATACGCAGTATTTT
clone_size: NA; j_call: TRBJ2-1; v_call: TRBV5-4; d_call: TRBD2; cdr3_aa: CASSEAGTDNEQFF; cdr3_nt: TGTGCCAGCAGTGAAGCGGGAACTGACAATGAGCAGTTCTTC
clone_size: NA; j_call: TRBJ2-7; v_call: TRBV9; d_call: NA; cdr3_aa: CASSVGGSYEQYF; cdr3_nt: TGTGCCAGCAGCGTAGGAGGGTCCTACGAGCAGTACTTC
clone_size: NA; j_call: TRBJ1-1; v_call: TRBV6-1; d_call: NA; cdr3_aa: CASSEGRDGNTEAFF; cdr3_nt: TGTGCCAGCAGTGAAGGGAGGGATGGTAACACTGAAGCTTTCTTT
clone_size: NA; j_call: TRBJ2-3; v_call: TRBV5-4; d_call: TRBD2; cdr3_aa: CASSLGLAGGEDTQYF; cdr3_nt: TGTGCCAGCAGCCTGGGACTAGCGGGAGGAGAAGATACGCAGTATTTT
clone_size: NA; j_call: TRBJ1-4; v_call: TRBV6-1; d_call: TRBD1; cdr3_aa: CASSEAWTGQGKLFF; cdr3_nt: TGTGCCAGCAGTGAAGCCTGGACAGGCCAGGGAAAACTGTTTTTT
clone_size: NA; j_call: TRBJ2-1; v_call: TRBV7-9; d_call: NA; cdr3_aa: CASSLNWQEQFF; cdr3_nt: TGTGCCAGCAGCTTAAATTGGCAGGAGCAGTTCTTC